This is a list of T cell receptor beta chains from one sample in a study of blood T cell repertoires in COVID-19. The protocol was immunoSEQ multiplex PCR, while the TCRdb copy is restricted to in-frame clones and leaves out a portion. The sample has under 110,000 clones, 71% seen once. The specimen was peripheral blood. These receptors originate from a human donor with acute or convalescent COVID-19. The donor label of this sample is uncertain. CDR3s include the opening cysteine and the closing phenylalanine or tryptophan. The D gene is left open where the match is weak. A row's size may be missing; if present it is once, few, many or a size class.

D	size	V	J	CDR3
TRBD1	NA	TRBV6-1	TRBJ2-2	CASSARQGVMGGELFF
TRBD2	NA	TRBV11-2	TRBJ2-3	CASSLLALAGTDTQYF
TRBD1	NA	TRBV5-6	TRBJ1-4	CASSRQGKLFF
TRBD1	NA	TRBV24-1	TRBJ2-2	CATRGLPGQGNTGELFF
NA	NA	TRBV7-9	TRBJ2-7	CASSRQNAGKEYF
NA	few	TRBV3-1/TRBV3-2	TRBJ2-7	CASSPTAGRTYEQYF
NA	NA	TRBV11-3	TRBJ1-5	CASSLRDIIGSNQPQHF
NA	NA	TRBV28	TRBJ2-3	CASQQGGEADTQYF
TRBD1	NA	TRBV30	TRBJ1-1	CAWSDRTGMNTEAFF
NA	few	TRBV30	TRBJ1-1	CAWSVLGKNTEAFF
NA	NA	TRBV5-1	TRBJ2-1	CASSLDQGGWNEQFF
TRBD1	NA	TRBV15	TRBJ2-5	CATSTGTGETQYF
NA	NA	TRBV9	TRBJ2-5	CASSGRQPQETQYF
TRBD1	NA	TRBV30	TRBJ1-4	CAWSAGTANEKLFF
NA	NA	TRBV29-1	TRBJ1-2	CSVDEVSGGLAGYTF
NA	NA	TRBV28	TRBJ2-2	CASSKGVGELFF
TRBD1	once	TRBV5-6	TRBJ1-4	CASSRPGTAEKLFF
TRBD1	NA	TRBV3-1/TRBV3-2	TRBJ1-4	CASSRPGTGNEKLFF
TRBD2	NA	TRBV6-5	TRBJ2-3	CASSPAGGGTDTQYF
NA	NA	TRBV6-6	TRBJ1-1	CASRQEGNTEAFF
NA	few	TRBV28	TRBJ1-1	CASSPIPGWGDPNTEAFF
NA	NA	TRBV6-5	TRBJ1-2	CASRRTELYGYTF
TRBD1	NA	TRBV6-5	TRBJ2-1	CASGPRTGGKSEQFF
TRBD1	NA	TRBV20-1	TRBJ2-7	CSASSRGKRGFEQYF
NA	NA	TRBV10-3	TRBJ2-1	CAISERAGNEQFF
NA	NA	TRBV10-1	TRBJ1-2	CASSDGSYGYTF
TRBD1	NA	TRBV29-1	TRBJ2-5	CSVEHGTVQETQYF
TRBD1	few	TRBV7-6	TRBJ2-5	CASSLANRGAGTQYF
TRBD2	many	TRBV20-1	TRBJ2-3	CSASTPRLAVDFLTSTDTQYF
TRBD1	many	TRBV5-6	TRBJ1-2	CASGTGGWGYTF
NA	NA	TRBV3-1/TRBV3-2	TRBJ2-3	CASSQDRAAISTDTQYF
NA	NA	TRBV11-2	TRBJ2-1	CASSQGVGNGEQQFF
NA	few	TRBV11-2	TRBJ2-7	CASSHLNYEQYF
TRBD1	NA	TRBV19	TRBJ1-5	CASSIMKGARNQPQHF
NA	NA	TRBV27	TRBJ1-2	CASSLSDRTNGYTF
NA	once	TRBV4-1	TRBJ1-2	CASSQEGGVGGTRNYGYTF
NA	once	TRBV7-9	TRBJ2-2	CASSSKDSRISGELFF
NA	NA	TRBV5-1	TRBJ1-1	CASSLAGVTTEAFF
NA	few	TRBV28	TRBJ2-3	CASMEAGVDTQYF
TRBD2	NA	TRBV9	TRBJ2-2	CASSVSSSGVPRGELFF
TRBD1	few	TRBV12-3/TRBV12-4	TRBJ2-5	CASSFGQGMTQYF
NA	few	TRBV27	TRBJ1-5	CASSQRNPDRERYSNQPQHF
NA	few	TRBV5-1	TRBJ2-4	CASQTGDSAKNIQYF
NA	NA	TRBV27	TRBJ2-2	CASRGRGRTGELFF
NA	NA	TRBV6-1	TRBJ1-3	CASSELRGRSGNTIYF
TRBD1	few	TRBV7-9	TRBJ1-2	CASSESLGTDYGYTF
NA	once	TRBV5-1	TRBJ2-6	CASSPTPGANVLTF
NA	NA	TRBV9	TRBJ1-5	CASSGGTVNQPQHF